A single sample gave rise to the 2 T cell receptor beta chains below, sequenced in a study of cytomegalovirus exposure and HLA in healthy donors. Measured with immunoSEQ multiplex PCR; TCRdb has only the in-frame clones, and not every one. The sample consists of 150,000 to 200,000 clones, around four fifths of them appearing once. Source material: PBMCs. These receptors came from a man under 40 in good health and CMV-seropositive.

J is TRBJ1-1 and V is TRBV10-1; no reliable D call. The germline CDR1 and CDR2 sequences are WNHNN and SYGVQD (reference sequence). Deletions cut 3 bases from V and 5 bases from J, with 7 bases between. The CDR3 runs to 12 residues. In DNA, the CDR3 is TGCGCCAGCAGTGATCCTGCGACTGAAGCTTTCTTT. Translation: CASSDPATEAFF.

This clone showed up just a few times. This sequence joins TRBV7-2 and TRBJ2-2, with D perhaps TRBD2 (5 bases). Trimming removed 1 base at V and 3 bases at J, with 12 bases between. The CDR3 has 16 residues. Germline V gene sequence: CDR1 SGHTA, CDR2 FQGNSA. The CDR3 region is CASSLVGLSDTGELFF. Written as DNA, the CDR3 is TGTGCCAGCAGCTTAGTAGGACTCTCCGACACCGGGGAGCTGTTTTTT.